Below are 28 T cell receptor beta chains sequenced from a single sample in a study of beta chain features in type 1 diabetes. Expressed TCRB transcripts got sequenced, as all isolated RNA was reverse transcribed. Using immunoSEQ multiplex PCR, the repertoire was profiled, and TCRdb retains in-frame clones only, with some absent. The table lists hundreds of thousands of clones, approximately 30% of them singletons. Sequencing input: naive CD4+ T cells from blood. All receptors come from a man in his late teens or twenties in good health.

This clone was recorded a few times. The rearrangement links TRBV11-3 to TRBJ2-5; the match to TRBD1 covers 9 bases. Germline V gene data show CDR1 as SGHNT and CDR2 as YENEEA. There are 16 residues in the CDR3. Germline trimming cut 1 base from V and 4 bases from J; bases unmatched to any gene: 7. The CDR3 region has the DNA TGTGCCAGCAGCTTAGGCATGGGACAGGGAGGAGAGACCCAGTACTTC. The encoded protein is CASSLGMGQGGETQYF.

This clone was picked up one time. Written as DNA, the CDR3 is TGTGCTAGTGGTTTGCTACGGACCTCAGAGACCCAGTACTTC. Its protein is CASGLLRTSETQYF. The chain carries TRBV12-5 and TRBJ2-5; D gene unclear. Germline V CDR1 and CDR2: LGHNT, FRNRAP. The CDR3 has 14 residues. Trimming stripped 2 bases from V and 4 bases from J, with 11 bases between.

The chain carries TRBV7-9 and TRBJ2-7, with 9 bases identical to TRBD1. Germline V gene data show CDR1 as SEHNR and CDR2 as FQNEAQ (reference sequence). This CDR3 has 19 amino acids. J lost 4 bases, V lost 5 bases, and 21 bases had no gene match. CDR3: CASSPLQGAAVTSWYEQYF. Written as DNA, the CDR3 is TGTGCCAGCAGCCCCTTACAGGGGGCTGCAGTCACTAGCTGGTACGAGCAGTACTTC.

This clone has more than one count but fewer than ten. The chain carries TRBV5-4 and TRBJ2-7; 9 bases map to TRBD1. CDR3 size: 14 residues. V lost 4 bases to trimming and J lost 7 bases; unmatched junction nucleotides: 9. Germline V CDR1 and CDR2: SGHNT, YYREEE (reference sequence). The CDR3 reads CASSHGQGLSEQYF. CDR3 bases: TGTGCCAGCAGCCACGGACAGGGGCTTTCTGAGCAGTACTTC.

This clone was seen a handful of times. This sequence joins TRBV29-1 and TRBJ2-5; 11 bases are a match to TRBD2. The end of the DNA fits TRBJ2-7 better, so the J call may be wrong. This CDR3 comprises 15 residues. CDR1 and CDR2 (germline): SQVTM, ANQGSEA. Written as DNA, the CDR3 is TGCAGCGTTGGGGGTGAGACTAGCGGGATCCACGAGCAGTACTTC. Protein: CSVGGETSGIHEQYF.

V usage is TRBV4-1 and J usage is TRBJ2-7; 11 positions match TRBD1. The CDR3 covers 15 residues. The V gene's germline CDR1 is MGHRA and CDR2 YSYEKL. The V segment lost 3 bases and the J segment 3 bases; nucleotides outside the gene matches: 4. DNA of the CDR3: TGCGCCAGCAGCCAGACCGGGACAGGGGGCTACGAGCAGTACTTC. Its translation: CASSQTGTGGYEQYF.

The chain uses TRBV30 and TRBJ1-5; no clear D gene. V was shortened by 3 bases and J by 3 bases, with 15 bases between the two germline ends. Germline V gives CDR1 GTSNPN, CDR2 SVGIG (reference sequence). The CDR3 loop spans 15 amino acids. The CDR3 here is CAWRDGDVDNQPQHF. CDR3 coding DNA: TGTGCCTGGAGGGACGGAGATGTAGACAATCAGCCCCAGCATTTT.

This clone has just a few counts. This chain uses TRBV7-9 with TRBJ2-7; D perhaps matches TRBD1 (5 bases). Trimming took 3 bases from V and 5 from J, leaving 11 bases between them. CDR1 is SEHNR and CDR2 is FQNEAQ in the germline V gene (reference sequence). This CDR3 is 13 amino acids long. The DNA for the CDR3 is TGTGCCAGCAGCTTCAGGGATCCAAACGAGCAGTACTTC. Amino acids: CASSFRDPNEQYF.

The CDR3 region has the DNA TGTGCCTGGAGTGTATCGGGGGCAACGTACGACCAGCCCCAGCATTTT. Translation: CAWSVSGATYDQPQHF. This chain connects TRBV30 to TRBJ1-5; a weak D match, TRBD1 (6 bases). This CDR3 spans 16 amino acids. Germline V lookup: CDR1 GTSNPN, CDR2 SVGIG (reference sequence). The V gene lost 0 bases and the J gene lost 7 bases, with 19 bases spanning the gap.

CDR3 loop: CASSVALVQGSGELFF. CDR3 bases: TGTGCCAGCAGCGTAGCATTGGTCCAGGGGTCCGGGGAGCTGTTTTTT. The V gene is TRBV9, the J gene TRBJ2-2, with D possibly being TRBD1 (6 bases). This CDR3 contains 16 residues. CDR1 and CDR2 (germline): SGDLS, YYNGEE. V lost 0 bases and J 6 bases, leaving 15 bases between the germline ends.

As regards this clone: The same CDR3 is also encoded by other DNA sequences in this sample. The chain employs TRBV7-9 and TRBJ2-3; D is possibly TRBD1 or TRBD2 (5 bases each). V gave up 3 bases and J gave up 1 base, with 5 bases separating them. Germline V gives CDR1 SEHNR, CDR2 FQNEAQ (reference sequence). The CDR3 runs to 13 residues. This CDR3 reads CASSLGGTDTQYF. CDR3 in DNA: TGTGCCAGCAGCTTGGGGGGCACAGATACGCAGTATTTT. Full variable domain (remainder filled in from reference TRBV7-9 and TRBJ2-3): DTGVSQNPRHKITKRGQNVTFRCDPISEHNRLYWYRQTLGQGPEFLTYFQNEAQLEKSRLLSDRFSAERPKGSFSTLEIQRTEQGDSAMYLCASSLGGTDTQYFGPGTRLTVL.

This clone was recorded only once. The genes are TRBV5-6 and TRBJ2-3; D might be TRBD1 (5 bases). Trimming stripped 10 bases from V and 5 bases from J, with 17 bases between. From germline, CDR1 is SGHDT and CDR2 YYEEEE. This CDR3 region has 13 residues. CDR3 protein: CAFKGRHRDTQYF. The CDR3 nucleotides read TGTGCCTTCAAGGGGCGGCACCGAGATACGCAGTATTTT.

This clone has a handful of counts. The V and J genes are TRBV19 and TRBJ2-1; D perhaps matches TRBD1 (7 bases). CDR1 and CDR2 (germline): LNHDA, SQIVND (reference sequence). This CDR3 comprises 16 residues. V was pared by 4 bases and J by 2 bases, with 15 bases between. The CDR3 DNA sequence: TGTGCCAGTAGTACCCAGGGGGGCAGGACCTACAATGAGCAGTTCTTC. Translated, it gives CASSTQGGRTYNEQFF.

The chain joins TRBV7-9 to TRBJ1-3, with D hard to call. The CDR3 consists of 15 residues. The ends were cut back, 1 base at V and 0 bases at J, with 7 bases in the middle. The germline V gene has CDR1 SEHNR and CDR2 FQNEAQ (reference sequence). CDR3 DNA sequence: TGTGCCAGCAGCTTAGAACAGATCTCTGGAAACACCATATATTTT. Protein sequence: CASSLEQISGNTIYF.

This clone was seen a few times. The chain joins TRBV11-2 to TRBJ2-6; D possibly corresponds to TRBD1 (5 bases). The ends were cut back, 6 bases at V and 2 bases at J, with 11 bases in the middle. CDR3 length: 15 residues. Germline values: CDR1 SGHAT, CDR2 FQNNGV. In nucleotides, the CDR3 is TGTGCCAGCAGGCCTACAGGCACTGGGGCCAACGTCCTGACTTTC. It is translated as CASRPTGTGANVLTF.

This clone was seen a few times. The chain is built from TRBV6-6 and TRBJ2-5, with D unclear. Germline V CDR1 and CDR2: MNHNY, SVGAGI (reference sequence). Trimming shortened V by 7 bases and J by 6 bases, and 18 bases separated the two germline ends. This CDR3 is built from 14 residues. CDR3 region: CASKTGGDVQTQYF. The CDR3 region has the DNA TGTGCCAGCAAAACGGGTGGGGATGTGCAGACCCAGTACTTC.

The rearrangement links TRBV7-9 to TRBJ1-5, with a tentative D call TRBD1 (5 bases). Trimming pared 5 bases from V and 0 bases from J, leaving 11 bases between. Germline-derived CDR1 and CDR2 are SEHNR and FQNEAQ (reference sequence). CDR3 length: 15 residues. In nucleotides, the CDR3 is TGTGCCAGCAGCCAGACCGGGGGTAGCAATCAGCCCCAGCATTTT. This codes for CASSQTGGSNQPQHF.

The chain has TRBV28 and TRBJ2-1; TRBD2 is a possible D gene (5 bases). V gave up 6 bases and J gave up 9 bases, with 15 bases separating them. Germline CDR1 and CDR2: MDHEN and SYDVKM. The CDR3 totals 13 residues. The CDR3 reads CASRPTGYREQFF. The DNA of the CDR3 is TGTGCCAGCAGACCGACGGGATACCGTGAGCAGTTCTTC. The full variable domain, in which reference TRBV28 and TRBJ2-1 provide the parts outside the CDR3, is DVKVTQSSRYLVKRTGEKVFLECVQDMDHENMFWYRQDPGLGLRLIYFSYDVKMKEKGDIPEGYSVSREKKERFSLILESASTNQTSMYLCASRPTGYREQFFGPGTRLTVL.

This clone occurred a few times. V gene TRBV29-1 combines with J gene TRBJ2-5; TRBD1 is a possible D gene (6 bases). The germline V and J ends were trimmed by 8 bases and 5 bases, with 15 bases remaining between them. Per the germline V gene, CDR1 is SQVTM and CDR2 is ANQGSEA. The CDR3 is made up of 12 amino acids. In DNA, the CDR3 is TGCAGCATACAGGGTGGGCCGGAGACCCAGTACTTC. Translating it yields CSIQGGPETQYF.

In this sample, this clone turned up a few times. This chain links TRBV29-1 with TRBJ1-1, with 7 positions matching TRBD1. J lost 4 bases, V lost 1 base, and 3 bases had no gene match. This CDR3 is built from 13 residues. Germline-derived CDR1 and CDR2 are SQVTM and ANQGSEA. This chain's CDR3 is CSVEATGRTEAFF. The CDR3 DNA reads as TGCAGCGTTGAAGCGACAGGGCGCACTGAAGCTTTCTTT.

The V and J genes are TRBV30 and TRBJ1-4; tentatively, D is TRBD1 (5 bases). Trimming shortened V by 2 bases and J by 8 bases, and 12 bases separated the two germline ends. CDR1 and CDR2 from the germline V gene are GTSNPN and SVGIG (reference sequence). The CDR3 covers 13 residues. CDR3 in amino acids: CAWSRDFSEKLFF. In nucleotides, the CDR3 is TGTGCCTGGAGTAGGGACTTCTCGGAAAAACTGTTTTTT.

V gene TRBV5-4 combines with J gene TRBJ2-2, with D perhaps matching TRBD1 (5 bases). CDR3 length equals 15 residues. The V and J ends lost 1 base and 0 bases respectively, with 7 bases between them. Germline V lookup: CDR1 SGHNT, CDR2 YYREEE (reference sequence). The CDR3 region has the DNA TGTGCCAGCAGCTTGCCCAGGGCGAACACCGGGGAGCTGTTTTTT. Amino acids: CASSLPRANTGELFF.

This clone has only a few counts. The gene calls are TRBV18 and TRBJ2-1, with D possibly matching TRBD2 (6 bases). V gave up 5 bases and J gave up 5 bases, with 22 bases separating them. From germline, CDR1 is KGHSH and CDR2 LQKENI. The CDR3 consists of 17 residues. Here the CDR3 reads CASSVRLGGERDNEQFF. The CDR3, as DNA: TGTGCCAGCTCAGTCCGTCTGGGCGGGGAACGGGACAATGAGCAGTTCTTC.

This clone was observed a handful of times. V and J are TRBV23-1 and TRBJ2-3; 8 positions match TRBD1. TRBV23-1 is an ORF; its function is uncertain. Trimming took 3 bases from V and 2 from J; bases not matched to a gene: 4. The CDR3 loop spans 15 amino acids. The CDR3 loop reads CASSHGQGNTDTQYF. CDR3 DNA sequence: TGCGCCAGCAGTCACGGACAGGGAAACACAGATACGCAGTATTTT.

The chain recombines TRBV9 with TRBJ2-3; D gene unclear. The germline V and J ends were trimmed by 4 bases and 2 bases, with 11 bases remaining between them. Per the germline V gene, CDR1 is SGDLS and CDR2 is YYNGEE. CDR3 length equals 14 residues. The CDR3 DNA sequence: TGTGCCAGCAGCCCCCCCGGGCTCACAGATACGCAGTATTTT. It yields the protein CASSPPGLTDTQYF.

The chain couples TRBV7-9 to TRBJ2-7; D gene unclear. CDR3 length: 13 residues. Between the trimmed V and J ends, which lost 5 bases and 1 base, there was a span of 9 bases. Germline CDR1 is SEHNR and CDR2 is FQNEAQ (reference sequence). The CDR3, as DNA: TGTGCCAGCAGCCGACATACTTCCTACGAGCAGTACTTC. Translation: CASSRHTSYEQYF.

In its sample, this clone was seen a few times. Other DNA sequences in the sample encode the same CDR3. The chain joins TRBV18 to TRBJ2-1; TRBD2 matches at 10 bases. CDR3 size: 15 residues. V was clipped by 3 bases and J by 6 bases; unmatched bases: 5. Germline CDR1 and CDR2: KGHSH and LQKENI. CDR3 region: CASSPGLAELNEQFF. CDR3 in DNA: TGTGCCAGCTCACCCGGACTAGCGGAACTCAATGAGCAGTTCTTC.

The genes are TRBV27 and TRBJ2-4, with 13 bases aligning to TRBD2. Trimming removed 4 bases from V and 0 bases from J; junction bases left unmatched: 6. This CDR3 is 18 amino acids long. CDR1 MNHEY and CDR2 SMNVEV come from the germline V gene (reference sequence). The CDR3, as DNA: TGTGCCAGCAGTTATCTGACTAGCGGGAGGCTAGCCAAAAACATTCAGTACTTC. Its protein product is CASSYLTSGRLAKNIQYF.